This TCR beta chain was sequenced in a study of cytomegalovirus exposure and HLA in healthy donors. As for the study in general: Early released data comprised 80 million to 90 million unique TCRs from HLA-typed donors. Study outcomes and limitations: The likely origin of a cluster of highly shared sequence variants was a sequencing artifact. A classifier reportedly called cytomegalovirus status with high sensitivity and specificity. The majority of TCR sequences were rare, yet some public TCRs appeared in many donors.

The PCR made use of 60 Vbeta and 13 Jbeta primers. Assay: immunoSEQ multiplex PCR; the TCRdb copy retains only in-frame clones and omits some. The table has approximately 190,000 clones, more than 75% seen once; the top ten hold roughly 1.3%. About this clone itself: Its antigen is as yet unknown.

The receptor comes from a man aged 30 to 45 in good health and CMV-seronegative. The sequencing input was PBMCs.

The DNA for the CDR3 is TGCGCCAGCAGCCACTACAGGGGAAGCAAAAACATTCAGTACTTC. It codes for CASSHYRGSKNIQYF. The chain couples TRBV4-3 to TRBJ2-4, with 7 bases fitting TRBD1. The CDR3 sequence is 15 residues long. Germline trimming cut 3 bases from V and 3 bases from J; bases unmatched to any gene: 5. Germline values: CDR1 LGHNA, CDR2 YSLEER.